The clone carrying this TCR beta chain was counted many times. Time point: newly diagnosed GD, antithyroid drugs for less than 3 months. The TCR library was made from RNA extracted from PBMCs. The sample originates from a study of regulatory T cells in long-lasting Graves disease. The CDR3 sequence is 17 residues long. Germline trimming cut 6 bases from V and 0 bases from J; bases unmatched to any gene: 14. In germline, CDR1 is SQVTM, CDR2 ANQGSEA. CDR3-region Arm-PCR and iRepertoire HTBI primers produced the TCR beta libraries. TCRdb recomputed calls from the multiplex PCR reads with MiXCR, one row per CDR3 protein. The table shows 390,000 or so distinct CDR3 sequences, with over 9.5% occurring only once. These data also formed part of another study, on T cells in Graves' hyperthyroidism and ophthalmopathy. That work states: Primed by the HTBI set, a first-round RT-PCR was run on the TCR CDR3.

The source was peripheral blood mononuclear cells (PBMCs), collected at new diagnosis, from a patient treated with antithyroid drugs. The chain recombines TRBV29-1 with TRBJ2-3; 8 bases line up with TRBD1. The source of this sequence is a woman younger than 35 with Graves disease. CDR3 bases: TGCAGCGTCGAGGGCACGCCGCAGGGGGCAAGCACAGATACGCAGTATTTT. The encoded protein is CSVEGTPQGASTDTQYF.